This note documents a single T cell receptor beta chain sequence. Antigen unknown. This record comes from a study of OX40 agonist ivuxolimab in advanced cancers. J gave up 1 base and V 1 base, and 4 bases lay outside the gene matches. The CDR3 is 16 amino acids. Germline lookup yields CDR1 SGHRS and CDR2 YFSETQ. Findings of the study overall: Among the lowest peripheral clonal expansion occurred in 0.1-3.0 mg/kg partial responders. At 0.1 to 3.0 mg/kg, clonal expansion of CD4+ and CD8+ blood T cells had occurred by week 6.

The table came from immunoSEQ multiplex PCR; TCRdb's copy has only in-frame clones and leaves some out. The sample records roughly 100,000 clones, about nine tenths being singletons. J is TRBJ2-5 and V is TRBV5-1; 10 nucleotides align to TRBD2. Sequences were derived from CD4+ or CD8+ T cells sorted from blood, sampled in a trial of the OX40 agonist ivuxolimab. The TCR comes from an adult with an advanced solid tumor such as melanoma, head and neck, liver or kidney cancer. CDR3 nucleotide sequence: TGCGCCAGCAGCTTGAGGCCTAGCGGGGGCCAAGAGACCCAGTACTTC. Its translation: CASSLRPSGGQETQYF.